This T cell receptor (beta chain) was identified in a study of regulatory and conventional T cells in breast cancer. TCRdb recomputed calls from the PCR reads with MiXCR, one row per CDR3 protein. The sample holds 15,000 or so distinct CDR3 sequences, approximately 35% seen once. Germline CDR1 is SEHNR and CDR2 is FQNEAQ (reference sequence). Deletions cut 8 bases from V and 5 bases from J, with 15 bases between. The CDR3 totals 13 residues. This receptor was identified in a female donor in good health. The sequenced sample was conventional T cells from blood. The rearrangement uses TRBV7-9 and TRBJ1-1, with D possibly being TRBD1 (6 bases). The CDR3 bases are TGTGCCAGCGGAGGAAGGGGGGTGACTGAAGCTTTCTTT. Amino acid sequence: CASGGRGVTEAFF.